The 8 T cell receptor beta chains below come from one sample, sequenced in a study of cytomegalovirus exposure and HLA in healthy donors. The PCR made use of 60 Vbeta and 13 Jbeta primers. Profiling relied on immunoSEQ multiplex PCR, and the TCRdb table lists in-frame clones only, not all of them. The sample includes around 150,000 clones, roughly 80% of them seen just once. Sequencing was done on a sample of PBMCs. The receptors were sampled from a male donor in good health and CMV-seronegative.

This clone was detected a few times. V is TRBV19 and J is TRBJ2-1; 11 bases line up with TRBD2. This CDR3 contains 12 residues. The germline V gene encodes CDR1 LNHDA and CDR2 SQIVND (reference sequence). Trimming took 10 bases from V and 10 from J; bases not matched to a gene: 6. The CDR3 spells CATCLAGGEQFF. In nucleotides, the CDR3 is TGTGCCACTTGCCTAGCGGGAGGAGAGCAGTTCTTC.

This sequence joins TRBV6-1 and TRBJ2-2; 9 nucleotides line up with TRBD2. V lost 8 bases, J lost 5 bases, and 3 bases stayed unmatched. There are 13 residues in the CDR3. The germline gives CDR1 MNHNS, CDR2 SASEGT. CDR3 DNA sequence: TGTGCCAGCTATGGACTAGCGACCGGGGAGCTGTTTTTT. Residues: CASYGLATGELFF.

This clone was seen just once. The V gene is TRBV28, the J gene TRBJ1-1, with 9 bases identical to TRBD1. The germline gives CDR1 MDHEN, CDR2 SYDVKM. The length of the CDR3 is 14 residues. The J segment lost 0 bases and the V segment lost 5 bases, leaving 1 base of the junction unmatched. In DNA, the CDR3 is TGTGCCAGCAGTGACAGGGGGATGAACACTGAAGCTTTCTTT. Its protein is CASSDRGMNTEAFF.

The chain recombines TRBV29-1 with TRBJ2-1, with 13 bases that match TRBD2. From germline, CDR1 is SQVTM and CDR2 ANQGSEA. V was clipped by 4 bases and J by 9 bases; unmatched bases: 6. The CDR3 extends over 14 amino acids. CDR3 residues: CSVGQGLAGFEQFF. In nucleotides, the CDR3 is TGCAGCGTTGGACAGGGACTAGCGGGGTTTGAGCAGTTCTTC.

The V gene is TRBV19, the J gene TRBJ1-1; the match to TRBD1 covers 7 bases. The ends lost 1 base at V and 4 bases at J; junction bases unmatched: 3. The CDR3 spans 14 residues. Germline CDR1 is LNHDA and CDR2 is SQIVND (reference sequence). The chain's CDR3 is CASSIGPGGTEAFF. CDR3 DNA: TGTGCCAGTAGTATAGGGCCAGGGGGCACTGAAGCTTTCTTT.

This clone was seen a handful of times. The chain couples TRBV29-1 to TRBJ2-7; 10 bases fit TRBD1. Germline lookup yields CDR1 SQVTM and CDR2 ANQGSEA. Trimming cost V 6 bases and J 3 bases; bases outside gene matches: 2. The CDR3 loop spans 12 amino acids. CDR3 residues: CSVTGGGYEQYF. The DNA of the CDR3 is TGCAGCGTGACAGGGGGCGGCTACGAGCAGTACTTC.

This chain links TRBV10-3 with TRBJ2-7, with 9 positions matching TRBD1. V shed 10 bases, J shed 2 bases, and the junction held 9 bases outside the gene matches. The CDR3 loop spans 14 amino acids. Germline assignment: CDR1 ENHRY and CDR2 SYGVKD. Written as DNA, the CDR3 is TGTGCCACTTGGACAGGGGTTCAAACCTACGAGCAGTACTTC. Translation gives CATWTGVQTYEQYF.

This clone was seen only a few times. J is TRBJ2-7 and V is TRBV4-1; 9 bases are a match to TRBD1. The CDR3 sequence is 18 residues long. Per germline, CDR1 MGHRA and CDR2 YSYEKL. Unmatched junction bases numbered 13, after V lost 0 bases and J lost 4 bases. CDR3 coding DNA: TGCGCCAGCAGCCAAGAGACTTCGTTAACAGGGGGCAGTTACGAGCAGTACTTC. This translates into CASSQETSLTGGSYEQYF.